These 32 T cell receptor beta chains originate from one sample sequenced in a study of shared clonotypes between healthy human individuals. TCRdb's copy holds only in-frame clones and misses some; the assay was immunoSEQ multiplex PCR. This table holds about 590,000 clones, just under 97% found once. CD45RO-negative cells were positively selected for CCR7, leaving out terminally differentiated effector memory CD45RA+ cells. Input material: naive CD8+ T cells sorted from blood. The source of these receptors is a woman aged 25 to 45 in good health.

J is TRBJ2-5 and V is TRBV27; D not certain. The germline V gene encodes CDR1 MNHEY and CDR2 SMNVEV (reference sequence). The CDR3 consists of 15 residues. Trimming cost V 5 bases and J 1 base, with 14 bases left between them. As DNA, the CDR3 is TGTGCCAGCAGTCCGTTGCGTGTTAGCCAAGAGACCCAGTACTTC. Its protein is CASSPLRVSQETQYF.

CDR3 amino acids: CASSLSPPLHF. CDR3 nucleotides: TGTGCCAGCAGTTTATCCCCGCCCCTCCACTTT. The chain joins TRBV28 to TRBJ1-6, with no clear D. The CDR3 spans 11 residues. Trimming shortened V by 1 base and J by 13 bases, and 5 bases separated the two germline ends. Germline lookup yields CDR1 MDHEN and CDR2 SYDVKM.

In DNA, the CDR3 is TGTGCCAGTACCTTCCAGCGGGAGCAGTTCTTC. Its protein is CASTFQREQFF. The chain couples TRBV19 to TRBJ2-1, with D maybe TRBD2 (5 bases). The CDR3 runs 11 residues. The V gene lost 7 bases and the J gene lost 10 bases, with 11 bases spanning the gap. Per the germline V gene, CDR1 is LNHDA and CDR2 is SQIVND (reference sequence). Full variable domain (rest looked up from reference TRBV19 and TRBJ2-1): DGGITQSPKYLFRKEGQNVTLSCEQNLNHDAMYWYRQDPGQGLRLIYYSQIVNDFQKGDIAEGYSVSREKKESFPLTVTSAQKNPTAFYLCASTFQREQFFGPGTRLTVL.

This chain joins TRBV19 and TRBJ2-7; D is possibly TRBD2 (5 bases). This CDR3 comprises 14 residues. V was shortened by 6 bases and J by 0 bases, with 12 bases between the two germline ends. Per the germline V gene, CDR1 is LNHDA and CDR2 is SQIVND (reference sequence). The CDR3 DNA reads TGTGCCAGTAGCACGGGGATGAGCTCCTACGAGCAGTACTTC. This codes for CASSTGMSSYEQYF.

The chain uses TRBV2 and TRBJ2-7; 7 bases are a match to TRBD1. Germline V gene data show CDR1 as SNHLY and CDR2 as FYNNEI. J gave up 3 bases and V 7 bases, and 9 bases lay outside the gene matches. This CDR3 is 14 amino acids long. The CDR3 DNA follows: TGTGCCAGCATCGACAGGGCTCTCGGCTACGAGCAGTACTTC. Its protein is CASIDRALGYEQYF. Full variable domain (remainder filled in from reference TRBV2 and TRBJ2-7): EPEVTQTPSHQVTQMGQEVILRCVPISNHLYFYWYRQILGQKVEFLVSFYNNEISEKSEIFDDQFSVERPDGSNFTLKIRSTKLEDSAMYFCASIDRALGYEQYFGPGTRLTVT.

The chain joins TRBV27 to TRBJ1-2, with D perhaps TRBD1 (6 bases). V lost 6 bases, J lost 4 bases, and 12 bases lay in between. CDR1 is MNHEY, CDR2 SMNVEV, per germline (reference sequence). This CDR3 has 13 residues. The CDR3 sequence is CASSPGTSYGYTF. DNA of the CDR3: TGTGCCAGCAGCCCCGGGACAAGCTATGGCTACACCTTC.

The chain uses TRBV28 and TRBJ2-3, with 8 bases aligning to TRBD2. The germline gives CDR1 MDHEN, CDR2 SYDVKM. J gave up 1 base and V 2 bases, and 2 bases lay outside the gene matches. The CDR3 has 15 residues. CDR3 sequence (DNA): TGTGCCAGCAGTTTAGTGACTAGCGGCACAGATACGCAGTATTTT. Protein: CASSLVTSGTDTQYF. Full variable domain (rest looked up from reference TRBV28 and TRBJ2-3): DVKVTQSSRYLVKRTGEKVFLECVQDMDHENMFWYRQDPGLGLRLIYFSYDVKMKEKGDIPEGYSVSREKKERFSLILESASTNQTSMYLCASSLVTSGTDTQYFGPGTRLTVL.

This sequence joins TRBV28 and TRBJ1-1; D might be TRBD1 (6 bases). The CDR3 runs 15 residues. Trimming pared 1 base from V and 0 bases from J, leaving 9 bases between. Germline loops: CDR1 MDHEN, CDR2 SYDVKM. CDR3 sequence reads: CASSLLTGLNTEAFF. The CDR3 DNA sequence: TGTGCCAGCAGTTTATTGACAGGACTGAACACTGAAGCTTTCTTT.

The V gene is TRBV5-4, the J gene TRBJ2-7, with D maybe TRBD2 (5 bases). This CDR3 spans 14 amino acids. From germline, CDR1 is SGHNT and CDR2 YYREEE (reference sequence). Trimming cost V 2 bases and J 3 bases, with 12 bases left between them. The CDR3 coding sequence is TGTGCCAGCAGCTTAGCCGGACTGATCTACGAGCAGTACTTC. Translated: CASSLAGLIYEQYF. The full variable domain, in which reference TRBV5-4 and TRBJ2-7 provide the parts outside the CDR3, is ETGVTQSPTHLIKTRGQQVTLRCSSQSGHNTVSWYQQALGQGPQFIFQYYREEENGRGNFPPRFSGLQFPNYSSELNVNALELDDSALYLCASSLAGLIYEQYFGPGTRLTVT.

This clone was seen only once. The J gene is TRBJ1-2, the V gene TRBV29-1; 11 positions agree with TRBD1. This CDR3 is 13 amino acids long. Trimming took 7 bases from V and 8 from J; bases not matched to a gene: 9. Germline CDR1 reads SQVTM; CDR2 reads ANQGSEA. CDR3 protein: CSASGQGVRGYTF. CDR3 bases: TGCAGCGCATCGGGACAGGGGGTTCGAGGCTACACCTTC.

The J gene is TRBJ1-2, the V gene TRBV19; D is perhaps TRBD1 (6 bases). Deletions cut 5 bases from V and 5 bases from J, with 12 bases between. Germline values: CDR1 LNHDA, CDR2 SQIVND (reference sequence). The CDR3 runs 13 residues. The CDR3 DNA reads as TGTGCCAGTAGTGAGGGGGTTGAATATGGCTACACCTTC. This sequence encodes CASSEGVEYGYTF. Full variable domain (rest looked up from reference TRBV19 and TRBJ1-2): DGGITQSPKYLFRKEGQNVTLSCEQNLNHDAMYWYRQDPGQGLRLIYYSQIVNDFQKGDIAEGYSVSREKKESFPLTVTSAQKNPTAFYLCASSEGVEYGYTFGSGTRLTVV.

This sequence joins TRBV19 and TRBJ1-1; D is undetermined. The V gene's germline CDR1 is LNHDA and CDR2 SQIVND (reference sequence). V lost 4 bases and J lost 0, with 15 bases in between. The CDR3 is made up of 16 amino acids. CDR3 coding DNA: TGTGCCAGTAGTAGTAGTTTGTGGGTTGTGAACACTGAAGCTTTCTTT. Translation: CASSSSLWVVNTEAFF. Variable domain in full (rest from reference TRBV19 and TRBJ1-1): DGGITQSPKYLFRKEGQNVTLSCEQNLNHDAMYWYRQDPGQGLRLIYYSQIVNDFQKGDIAEGYSVSREKKESFPLTVTSAQKNPTAFYLCASSSSLWVVNTEAFFGQGTRLTVV.

The chain carries TRBV5-1 and TRBJ2-3; D is undetermined. The CDR3 is 11 amino acids. V lost 7 bases to trimming and J lost 3 bases, with 6 bases between them. Germline CDR1 reads SGHRS; CDR2 reads YFSETQ. The CDR3 nucleotides read TGCGCCAGCTTTGAGACAGATACGCAGTATTTT. It is translated as CASFETDTQYF. The variable domain in full, with the rest retrieved from reference TRBV5-1 and TRBJ2-3, is KAGVTQTPRYLIKTRGQQVTLSCSPISGHRSVSWYQQTPGQGLQFLFEYFSETQRNKGNFPGRFSGRQFSNSRSEMNVSTLELGDSALYLCASFETDTQYFGPGTRLTVL.

J is TRBJ2-7 and V is TRBV6-1; TRBD1 might be the D (6 bases). The CDR3 has 14 residues. The V end lost 4 bases, the J end lost 2 bases, and 12 bases lay between the germline ends. CDR1 MNHNS and CDR2 SASEGT come from the germline V gene. The CDR3 coding sequence is TGTGCCAGCAGTGTGCGGACAGCACCCTACGAGCAGTACTTC. Its protein product is CASSVRTAPYEQYF.

This clone was counted once. The J gene is TRBJ2-5, the V gene TRBV2, with TRBD1 matching 10 bases. CDR3 size: 15 residues. Germline V lookup: CDR1 SNHLY, CDR2 FYNNEI. With 3 bases clipped from V and 3 bases from J, the junction kept 4 bases outside the gene matches. The CDR3 loop is CASSEDRGWEETQYF. Here the CDR3 DNA reads TGTGCCAGCAGTGAGGACAGGGGGTGGGAAGAGACCCAGTACTTC.

V and J are TRBV6-5 and TRBJ1-5; D remains ambiguous. The V gene's germline CDR1 is MNHEY and CDR2 SVGAGI. The germline V and J ends were trimmed by 2 bases and 7 bases, with 3 bases remaining between them. This CDR3 has 11 amino acids. For the CDR3, the DNA is TGTGCCAGCAGTTACAACCAGCCCCAGCATTTT. Protein sequence: CASSYNQPQHF.

The J gene is TRBJ2-7, the V gene TRBV28; 7 positions agree with TRBD2. V dropped 2 bases and J dropped 6; count of bases not matched to a gene: 1. Germline V gene data show CDR1 as MDHEN and CDR2 as SYDVKM. The CDR3 extends over 12 amino acids. CDR3 amino acids: CASSLGTIEQYF. The CDR3 DNA sequence: TGTGCCAGCAGTTTAGGGACTATCGAGCAGTACTTC.

The chain couples TRBV30 to TRBJ1-4; the D is unclear. Germline V gene sequence: CDR1 GTSNPN, CDR2 SVGIG (reference sequence). V was clipped by 2 bases and J by 0 bases, with 16 bases between them. The CDR3 runs to 17 residues. CDR3 coding DNA: TGTGCCTGGAGTCTTGAACTCCCGGGCTCAACTAATGAAAAACTGTTTTTT. This translates into CAWSLELPGSTNEKLFF.

The V and J genes are TRBV28 and TRBJ1-2; D gene ambiguous. Germline V CDR1 and CDR2: MDHEN, SYDVKM. V was pared by 7 bases and J by 0 bases, with 6 bases between. The CDR3 consists of 12 residues. CDR3 in DNA: TGTGCCAGCACTGAAGCTAACTATGGCTACACCTTC. Protein product: CASTEANYGYTF.

As concerns this clone: The same CDR3 arises from other DNA sequences in this sample as well. The chain links TRBV2 to TRBJ1-1; D gene uncertain. CDR3 length: 10 amino acids. With 6 bases removed from V and 5 bases from J, the gap between germline ends came to 4 bases. CDR1 is SNHLY, CDR2 FYNNEI, per germline. The DNA for the CDR3 is TGTGCCAGCAGGGTTACTGAAGCTTTCTTT. It codes for CASRVTEAFF.

V and J are TRBV9 and TRBJ2-7; TRBD2 matches 9 bases. J gave up 4 bases and V 3 bases, and 5 bases lay outside the gene matches. The CDR3 is made up of 14 amino acids. The germline gives CDR1 SGDLS, CDR2 YYNGEE. In DNA, the CDR3 is TGTGCCAGCAGCGAGACTAGCGGATCATACGAGCAGTACTTC. Protein: CASSETSGSYEQYF.

V is TRBV5-1 and J is TRBJ2-2; no definite D call. Germline V gene lookup returns CDR1 SGHRS and CDR2 YFSETQ. The CDR3 extends over 13 amino acids. Trimming pared 2 bases from V and 6 bases from J, leaving 8 bases between. The CDR3: CASSLRKPGELFF. As DNA, the CDR3 is TGCGCCAGCAGCTTACGAAAACCCGGGGAGCTGTTTTTT.

This clone was picked up one time. The chain couples TRBV4-1 to TRBJ1-6; 9 positions match TRBD1. CDR3 length: 16 residues. Trimming took 4 bases from V and 4 from J; bases not matched to a gene: 5. The germline V gene has CDR1 MGHRA and CDR2 YSYEKL. CDR3 sequence reads: CASSPIDRGYNSPLHF. Written as DNA, the CDR3 is TGCGCCAGCAGCCCCATAGACAGGGGGTATAATTCACCCCTCCACTTT.

This sequence joins TRBV2 and TRBJ2-3; weak D call: TRBD2 (6 bases). Germline V gives CDR1 SNHLY, CDR2 FYNNEI. The CDR3 is 15 amino acids. Trimming shortened V by 4 bases and J by 2 bases, and 13 bases separated the two germline ends. The CDR3 here is CASSVGGIFTDTQYF. The CDR3 DNA sequence: TGTGCCAGCAGTGTAGGCGGGATATTCACAGATACGCAGTATTTT.

CDR3 nucleotide sequence: TGTGCCAGCAGTTCTTACCGTATGGGCACAGATACGCAGTATTTT. Its translation: CASSSYRMGTDTQYF. The chain couples TRBV6-5 to TRBJ2-3; D remains unclear. V was shortened by 4 bases and J by 1 base, with 12 bases between the two germline ends. CDR1 is MNHEY, CDR2 SVGAGI, per germline. This CDR3 has 15 amino acids.

The chain has TRBV11-2 and TRBJ2-3, with TRBD2 matching over 8 bases. The CDR3 is 14 residues long. CDR1 SGHAT and CDR2 FQNNGV come from the germline V gene. V lost 5 bases and J lost 6; bases outside the gene matches: 7. CDR3 sequence reads: CASSGRAGADTQYF. CDR3 DNA sequence: TGTGCCAGCAGCGGTAGAGCGGGAGCGGATACGCAGTATTTT.

The J gene is TRBJ2-1, the V gene TRBV13; maybe TRBD2 (5 bases). The CDR3 contains 13 residues. The germline V and J ends were trimmed by 5 bases and 6 bases, with 11 bases remaining between them. Germline CDR1 PRHDT, CDR2 FYEKMQ (reference sequence). The CDR3 DNA follows: TGTGCCAGCAGCCCACTAGGGTCCAATGAGCAGTTCTTC. It is translated as CASSPLGSNEQFF. Full variable domain (outside the CDR3, taken from reference TRBV13 and TRBJ2-1): AAGVIQSPRHLIKEKRETATLKCYPIPRHDTVYWYQQGPGQDPQFLISFYEKMQSDKGSIPDRFSAQQFSDYHSELNMSSLELGDSALYFCASSPLGSNEQFFGPGTRLTVL.

The chain couples TRBV15 to TRBJ1-3, with D possibly matching TRBD1 (6 bases). The CDR3 totals 16 residues. The germline V gene encodes CDR1 LNHNV and CDR2 YYDKDF (reference sequence). The V end lost 1 base, the J end lost 0 bases, and 10 bases lay between the germline ends. The CDR3 sequence: CATSRVRGASGNTIYF. The CDR3 DNA sequence: TGTGCCACCAGCAGAGTGCGGGGGGCCTCTGGAAACACCATATATTTT.

The DNA of the CDR3 is TGTGCCAGCAGCTTAGAGACAGTGGGGCTGTCCTATGGCTACACCTTC. This translates into CASSLETVGLSYGYTF. This sequence joins TRBV11-2 and TRBJ1-2, with a weak D call TRBD1 (5 bases). Germline-derived CDR1 and CDR2 are SGHAT and FQNNGV. V lost 0 bases, J lost 4 bases, and 15 bases lay in between. The CDR3 totals 16 residues.

The genes are TRBV28 and TRBJ1-6; 9 bases map to TRBD1. This CDR3 has 15 residues. J lost 6 bases, V lost 6 bases, and 6 bases had no gene match. Germline CDR1 is MDHEN and CDR2 is SYDVKM. The CDR3 region is CASRDLTGGNSPLHF. The CDR3 nucleotides read TGTGCCAGCAGGGACCTGACAGGGGGTAATTCACCCCTCCACTTT. The full variable domain, rest sourced from reference TRBV28 and TRBJ1-6, is DVKVTQSSRYLVKRTGEKVFLECVQDMDHENMFWYRQDPGLGLRLIYFSYDVKMKEKGDIPEGYSVSREKKERFSLILESASTNQTSMYLCASRDLTGGNSPLHFGNGTRLTVT.

This rearrangement joins TRBV10-1 to TRBJ1-1; no clear D gene. Trimming stripped 2 bases from V and 4 bases from J, with 8 bases between. The CDR3 is 13 residues long. Looked up from germline, CDR1 is WNHNN and CDR2 is SYGVQD (reference sequence). CDR3 bases: TGCGCCAGCAGTGAGGGACTGGTCACTGAAGCTTTCTTT. Its protein product is CASSEGLVTEAFF.

The chain combines TRBV18 with TRBJ2-3; TRBD2 might be the D (5 bases). Germline V lookup: CDR1 KGHSH, CDR2 LQKENI. This CDR3 region has 13 residues. V was clipped by 2 bases and J by 6 bases, with 9 bases between them. The CDR3 reads CASSPTSTDTQYF. The CDR3 DNA reads as TGTGCCAGCTCACCAACTAGTACTGATACGCAGTATTTT. The whole variable domain, filled in from reference TRBV18 and TRBJ2-3, reads NAGVMQNPRHLVRRRGQEARLRCSPMKGHSHVYWYRQLPEEGLKFMVYLQKENIIDESGMPKERFSAEFPKEGPSILRIQQVVRGDSAAYFCASSPTSTDTQYFGPGTRLTVL.